These 17 T cell receptor beta chains share one sample of origin, sequenced in a study of shared clonotypes between healthy human individuals. The method was immunoSEQ multiplex PCR; TCRdb's version includes in-frame clones alone and lacks a portion of them. This table has approximately 1.1 million clones, approximately 80% appearing once. Sequenced material: memory CD4+ T cells from PBMCs. Subset noted: CD45RA-negative fraction. These receptors originate from a man younger than 35 in good health. Some clones in this sample may be carry-over from other donors' samples.

This rearrangement joins TRBV28 to TRBJ1-2; D is uncertain. The CDR3 loop spans 12 amino acids. The germline V gene encodes CDR1 MDHEN and CDR2 SYDVKM. Trimming pared 7 bases from V and 8 bases from J, leaving 14 bases between. DNA of the CDR3: TGTGCCAGCAAGGTTCACCTAGGGGGCTACACCTTC. As protein: CASKVHLGGYTF.

This chain joins TRBV7-2 and TRBJ2-3; 13 bases match TRBD2. CDR1 is SGHTA, CDR2 FQGNSA, per germline. The junction had 5 bases not matched to a gene; V was cut back by 3 bases and J by 5 bases. The CDR3 consists of 16 residues. DNA for the CDR3: TGTGCCAGCAGCTTCCGACTAGCGGGAGGCGGAGATACGCAGTATTTT. Its translation: CASSFRLAGGGDTQYF.

The chain links TRBV4-3 to TRBJ1-5, with 10 bases matching TRBD1. Looked up from germline, CDR1 is LGHNA and CDR2 is YSLEER. The CDR3 runs 18 residues. The V segment lost 1 base and the J segment 5 bases; nucleotides outside the gene matches: 11. The CDR3 nucleotides read TGCGCCAGCAGCCAAGTTATGGGGACAGGGGTTAACGATCAGCCCCAGCATTTT. Translated: CASSQVMGTGVNDQPQHF.

The chain recombines TRBV28 with TRBJ1-5; D call uncertain. The ends were cut back, 1 base at V and 2 bases at J, with 12 bases in the middle. There are 16 residues in the CDR3. CDR1 and CDR2 (germline): MDHEN, SYDVKM. CDR3 sequence: CASSLYRRGGNQPQHF. CDR3 in DNA: TGTGCCAGCAGTTTATATAGACGAGGTGGCAATCAGCCCCAGCATTTT. The full variable domain, completed using reference TRBV28 and TRBJ1-5, is DVKVTQSSRYLVKRTGEKVFLECVQDMDHENMFWYRQDPGLGLRLIYFSYDVKMKEKGDIPEGYSVSREKKERFSLILESASTNQTSMYLCASSLYRRGGNQPQHFGDGTRLSIL.

The chain couples TRBV19 to TRBJ1-2; no definite D call. Between the trimmed V and J ends, which lost 5 bases and 0 bases, there was a span of 13 bases. Germline assignment: CDR1 LNHDA and CDR2 SQIVND (reference sequence). This CDR3 has 15 residues. The CDR3 coding sequence is TGTGCCAGTAGTCCGCGGATCGTGGCTAACTATGGCTACACCTTC. Translation: CASSPRIVANYGYTF.

The V gene is TRBV6-1, the J gene TRBJ2-7; no firm D call. From germline, CDR1 is MNHNS and CDR2 SASEGT. This CDR3 is built from 15 residues. V dropped 1 base and J dropped 4 bases, with 14 bases sitting between them. This CDR3 is CASSEEGRLGYEQYF. The CDR3 coding sequence is TGTGCCAGCAGTGAAGAGGGCCGCCTAGGGTACGAGCAGTACTTC.

The J gene is TRBJ1-1, the V gene TRBV2; D is perhaps TRBD1 (5 bases). V lost 0 bases and J 6 bases, leaving 11 bases between the germline ends. Looked up from germline, CDR1 is SNHLY and CDR2 is FYNNEI. This CDR3 spans 14 amino acids. The CDR3 protein is CASSEAPRVAEAFF. CDR3 bases: TGTGCCAGCAGTGAAGCCCCCAGGGTCGCTGAAGCTTTCTTT.

The chain couples TRBV5-6 to TRBJ2-3; D remains ambiguous. The CDR3 has 14 amino acids. Germline V gene data show CDR1 as SGHDT and CDR2 as YYEEEE. V was pared by 4 bases and J by 9 bases, with 18 bases between. The CDR3 here is CASSPTTSLDTQYF. CDR3 bases: TGTGCCAGCAGCCCTACTACATCTCTAGACACGCAGTATTTT.

This chain uses TRBV9 with TRBJ2-2; 9 bases align to TRBD2. The V gene's germline CDR1 is SGDLS and CDR2 YYNGEE. V shed 0 bases, J shed 4 bases, and the junction held 13 bases outside the gene matches. This CDR3 has 19 residues. CDR3 bases: TGTGCCAGCAGCGTAGAAATTGGCGGGAGGGCCGTCGGCACCGGGGAGCTGTTTTTT. Amino acid sequence: CASSVEIGGRAVGTGELFF.

V and J are TRBV6-1 and TRBJ2-2, with 9 bases aligning to TRBD2. Trimming cost V 3 bases and J 5 bases; bases outside gene matches: 13. CDR1 MNHNS and CDR2 SASEGT come from the germline V gene. This CDR3 spans 18 amino acids. In DNA, the CDR3 is TGTGCCAGCAGTGAGGCTCTCGGGCTAGCGGGATATACCGGGGAGCTGTTTTTT. Protein: CASSEALGLAGYTGELFF.

V and J are TRBV5-1 and TRBJ2-1, with 8 bases that match TRBD1. Germline trimming cut 4 bases from V and 10 bases from J; bases unmatched to any gene: 4. CDR1 and CDR2 (germline): SGHRS, YFSETQ. CDR3 length: 12 amino acids. In DNA, the CDR3 is TGCGCCAGCAGCCTACAGGGGGTCGAGCAGTTCTTC. Translated: CASSLQGVEQFF. Using reference TRBV5-1 and TRBJ2-1 for the parts outside the CDR3, the full variable domain is KAGVTQTPRYLIKTRGQQVTLSCSPISGHRSVSWYQQTPGQGLQFLFEYFSETQRNKGNFPGRFSGRQFSNSRSEMNVSTLELGDSALYLCASSLQGVEQFFGPGTRLTVL.

This chain links TRBV7-3 with TRBJ2-5; no reliable D call. The CDR3 has 13 residues. Germline V CDR1 and CDR2: SGHTA, FQGTGA. Between the trimmed V and J ends, which lost 3 bases and 1 base, there was a span of 6 bases. The CDR3 DNA sequence: TGTGCCAGCAGCTTTGGAATCCAAGAGACCCAGTACTTC. Its protein is CASSFGIQETQYF. The whole variable domain, remainder taken from reference TRBV7-3 and TRBJ2-5, is GAGVSQTPSNKVTEKGKYVELRCDPISGHTALYWYRQSLGQGPEFLIYFQGTGAADDSGLPNDRFFAVRPEGSVSTLKIQRTERGDSAVYLCASSFGIQETQYFGPGTRLLVL.

The genes are TRBV14 and TRBJ1-1; D ambiguous. V lost 4 bases and J 0 bases, leaving 6 bases between the germline ends. CDR1 is SGHDN, CDR2 FVKESK, per germline. The CDR3 runs 13 residues. CDR3 loop: CASSLSLNTEAFF. The CDR3 coding sequence is TGTGCCAGCAGCCTATCCTTGAACACTGAAGCTTTCTTT.

This sequence joins TRBV11-3 and TRBJ2-1; D tentatively reads TRBD1 or TRBD2 (5 bases each). Trimming removed 2 bases from V and 9 bases from J, with 17 bases in between. Germline V gene sequence: CDR1 SGHNT, CDR2 YENEEA. The CDR3 has 15 residues. The CDR3 nucleotides read TGTGCCAGCAGCTTATTCTCGGGACCTACTACTGAGCAGTTCTTC. It encodes CASSLFSGPTTEQFF.

The CDR3 region is CASQEGEWHEQFF. The CDR3 DNA sequence: TGTGCCAGCCAGGAGGGGGAGTGGCATGAGCAGTTCTTC. This chain links TRBV6-1 with TRBJ2-1; D is tentatively TRBD1 or TRBD2 (6 bases each). Looked up from germline, CDR1 is MNHNS and CDR2 is SASEGT. The CDR3 has 13 residues. The ends were cut back, 8 bases at V and 8 bases at J, with 16 bases in the middle.

The chain recombines TRBV5-6 with TRBJ1-2; D is perhaps TRBD1 (5 bases). Trimming stripped 4 bases from V and 2 bases from J, with 18 bases between. Germline values: CDR1 SGHDT, CDR2 YYEEEE. The CDR3 is made up of 16 amino acids. CDR3 sequence: CASSAPGRATNYGYTF. DNA of the CDR3: TGTGCCAGCAGCGCCCCGGGCAGGGCGACCAACTATGGCTACACCTTC.

Remarks on this clone: In the same sample, other DNA sequences code for this CDR3. This chain connects TRBV7-2 to TRBJ2-3; TRBD1 might be the D (6 bases). Germline-derived CDR1 and CDR2 are SGHTA and FQGNSA. This CDR3 region has 14 residues. Trimming stripped 1 base from V and 2 bases from J, with 7 bases between. This CDR3 reads CASSLGGPTDTQYF. The CDR3 nucleotides read TGTGCCAGCAGCTTAGGGGGGCCCACAGATACGCAGTATTTT.